Shown below are 27 T cell receptor beta chains from a single sample sequenced in a study of shared clonotypes between healthy human individuals. Sequencing was performed with immunoSEQ multiplex PCR; in TCRdb, only in-frame clones are kept and a portion is missing. The sample has 950,000 to 1,200,000 clones, 60% to 85% seen once. Sequencing used memory CD4+ T cells from PBMCs. Subset indicated: CD45RA-negative fraction. These receptors were taken from a man in his late teens or twenties in good health. Some clones in this sample may be carry-over from other donors' samples.

V and J are TRBV5-6 and TRBJ2-5; D possibly corresponds to TRBD2 (6 bases). Per germline, CDR1 SGHDT and CDR2 YYEEEE. V was pared by 0 bases and J by 5 bases, with 11 bases between. The CDR3 has 14 residues. DNA for the CDR3: TGTGCCAGCAGCTTGGGGGCTCGGGGGGAGACCCAGTACTTC. It codes for CASSLGARGETQYF.

The rearrangement uses TRBV28 and TRBJ1-2; no clear D gene. V was clipped by 6 bases and J by 6 bases, with 8 bases between them. CDR3 length: 11 amino acids. CDR1 is MDHEN and CDR2 is SYDVKM in the germline V gene. CDR3 nucleotide sequence: TGTGCCAGCAGCGACCGAGATGGCTACACCTTC. Its translation: CASSDRDGYTF.

The genes are TRBV10-3 and TRBJ1-2; D is perhaps TRBD1 (5 bases). The CDR3 has 14 residues. Germline CDR1 and CDR2: ENHRY and SYGVKD. Trimming cost V 2 bases and J 4 bases, with 11 bases left between them. CDR3 region: CAISEKGSGYGYTF. In DNA, the CDR3 is TGTGCCATCAGTGAGAAGGGGAGCGGCTATGGCTACACCTTC.

The rearrangement uses TRBV5-1 and TRBJ1-2, with TRBD1 matching over 7 bases. The germline V gene has CDR1 SGHRS and CDR2 YFSETQ. The junction had 11 bases not matched to a gene; V was cut back by 0 bases and J by 3 bases. This CDR3 contains 17 residues. The CDR3 spells CASSLAPTRTGDYGYTF. In DNA form, the CDR3 reads TGCGCCAGCAGCTTGGCCCCAACTCGGACAGGAGACTATGGCTACACCTTC.

The rearrangement links TRBV14 to TRBJ1-3, with D unresolved. V lost 4 bases and J lost 7, with 17 bases in between. Germline V CDR1 and CDR2: SGHDN, FVKESK. CDR3 length: 15 residues. The chain's CDR3 is CASSPSGFSFNTIYF. CDR3 in DNA: TGTGCCAGCAGCCCCTCGGGGTTTAGTTTCAACACCATATATTTT.

This clone was picked up many times. The chain has TRBV11-2 and TRBJ1-1, with D tentatively TRBD1 (5 bases). Germline V gives CDR1 SGHAT, CDR2 FQNNGV. This CDR3 region has 13 residues. Trimming stripped 6 bases from V and 2 bases from J, with 10 bases between. The CDR3 DNA reads as TGTGCCAGCAGATACAGGATTAACACTGAAGCTTTCTTT. Amino acid sequence: CASRYRINTEAFF.

This clone was detected a few times. The J gene is TRBJ1-2, the V gene TRBV6-1; 10 bases line up with TRBD1. Germline V gene data show CDR1 as MNHNS and CDR2 as SASEGT. Unmatched junction bases numbered 10, after V lost 6 bases and J lost 9 bases. This CDR3 comprises 14 residues. CDR3 region: CASRARTGGLSYTF. In DNA, the CDR3 is TGTGCCAGCAGGGCCCGGACAGGGGGGTTGAGCTACACCTTC.

This clone was recorded only once. The same CDR3 arises from other DNA sequences in this sample as well. The genes are TRBV6-5 and TRBJ1-1; D is unresolved. Germline V gives CDR1 MNHEY, CDR2 SVGAGI. The CDR3 has 14 amino acids. V was trimmed by 6 bases and J by 1 base, leaving 12 bases between them. In nucleotides, the CDR3 is TGTGCCAGCAGACTGGCGGGCGGGAACACTGAAGCTTTCTTT. Amino acid sequence: CASRLAGGNTEAFF.

V usage is TRBV28 and J usage is TRBJ2-7, with a tentative D call TRBD2 (6 bases). Germline values: CDR1 MDHEN, CDR2 SYDVKM. The CDR3 sequence is 14 residues long. Trimming pared 6 bases from V and 3 bases from J, leaving 15 bases between. CDR3 nucleotides: TGTGCCAGCAGGCGTGTGGGGGAGGTCTACGAGCAGTACTTC. Protein: CASRRVGEVYEQYF.

The DNA for the CDR3 is TGCGCCAGCAGGGACGTGGCTAGCGGGAGGAGTGGTACGCAGTATTTT. Encoded protein: CASRDVASGRSGTQYF. The V gene is TRBV10-1, the J gene TRBJ2-3; TRBD2 aligns across 11 bases. V shed 6 bases, J shed 8 bases, and the junction held 13 bases outside the gene matches. The CDR3 loop spans 16 amino acids. Germline V gene lookup returns CDR1 WNHNN and CDR2 SYGVQD (reference sequence).

V usage is TRBV11-2 and J usage is TRBJ1-1; TRBD1 is a possible D gene (5 bases). Germline CDR1 reads SGHAT; CDR2 reads FQNNGV. The CDR3 runs 16 residues. V lost 2 bases and J 5 bases, leaving 18 bases between the germline ends. CDR3 sequence (DNA): TGTGCCAGCAGCTTATACCCGGGGAGGGGAGGGACTGAAGCTTTCTTT. Translated, it gives CASSLYPGRGGTEAFF.

V gene TRBV6-1 combines with J gene TRBJ2-7, with 11 bases matching TRBD1. CDR1 and CDR2 (germline): MNHNS, SASEGT. The CDR3 consists of 16 residues. With V trimmed by 4 bases and J by 3 bases, 8 bases remained unmatched. Here the CDR3 DNA reads TGTGCCAGCAGTGCAAGCCGGACAGGGGGCCTCTACGAGCAGTACTTC. Residues: CASSASRTGGLYEQYF.

This clone was seen a handful of times. The chain carries TRBV18 and TRBJ2-1, with 9 bases that match TRBD2. This CDR3 is built from 13 residues. Germline V gene data show CDR1 as KGHSH and CDR2 as LQKENI. With V trimmed by 5 bases and J by 9 bases, 5 bases remained unmatched. The CDR3 DNA sequence: TGTGCCAGCTCAGCGGGAGGGCCAGTTGAGCAGTTCTTC. Translated: CASSAGGPVEQFF.

The chain carries TRBV28 and TRBJ2-6, with D possibly being TRBD2 (6 bases). Trimming took off 5 bases at V and 2 bases at J, with 10 bases between the two ends. This CDR3 spans 15 amino acids. The germline gives CDR1 MDHEN, CDR2 SYDVKM. The DNA of the CDR3 is TGTGCCAGCAGTCCGCGGGACGCTGGGGCCAACGTCCTGACTTTC. This translates into CASSPRDAGANVLTF.

The chain uses TRBV4-2 and TRBJ2-5, with 9 bases identical to TRBD2. CDR1 is LGHNA and CDR2 is YNFKEQ in the germline V gene. With V trimmed by 8 bases and J by 7 bases, 8 bases remained unmatched. This CDR3 is built from 13 residues. This chain's CDR3 is CASGAGGPGTQYF. CDR3 DNA: TGTGCCAGCGGGGCGGGAGGGCCGGGGACCCAGTACTTC.

The rearrangement joins TRBV15 to TRBJ1-4; perhaps TRBD1 as D (5 bases). The CDR3 covers 15 residues. Germline CDR1 and CDR2: LNHNV and YYDKDF (reference sequence). Trimming took 6 bases from V and 4 from J, leaving 15 bases between them. The CDR3 nucleotides are TGTGCCACCAGAGGGACTGCAGGCTATAATGAAAAACTGTTTTTT. It yields the protein CATRGTAGYNEKLFF.

This chain connects TRBV7-8 to TRBJ2-1, with D perhaps matching TRBD1 (9 bases). The CDR3 runs to 15 residues. Deletions cut 4 bases from V and 7 bases from J, with 17 bases between. Germline V gene sequence: CDR1 SGHVS, CDR2 FQNEAQ. The chain's CDR3 is CASSSGGTGTNEQFF. In DNA form, the CDR3 reads TGTGCCAGCAGCTCGGGGGGGACAGGGACAAATGAGCAGTTCTTC. The full variable domain, in which reference TRBV7-8 and TRBJ2-1 provide the parts outside the CDR3, is GAGVSQSPRYKVAKRGQDVALRCDPISGHVSLFWYQQALGQGPEFLTYFQNEAQLDKSGLPSDRFFAERPEGSVSTLKIQRTQQEDSAVYLCASSSGGTGTNEQFFGPGTRLTVL.

The V and J genes are TRBV6-5 and TRBJ2-7; 10 nucleotides line up with TRBD1. This CDR3 has 16 residues. CDR1 is MNHEY, CDR2 SVGAGI, per germline. The J segment lost 3 bases and the V segment lost 2 bases, leaving 7 bases of the junction unmatched. The CDR3 region has the DNA TGTGCCAGCAGTTACATAGGAGGACAGGGGGGCTACGAGCAGTACTTC. Translated: CASSYIGGQGGYEQYF.

This clone has at least ten counts. V gene TRBV5-1 combines with J gene TRBJ2-1, with 7 bases fitting TRBD2. Per the germline V gene, CDR1 is SGHRS and CDR2 is YFSETQ. This CDR3 is built from 16 residues. V was clipped by 4 bases and J by 8 bases; unmatched bases: 15. CDR3 DNA: TGCGCCAGCAGCCCCAGAGGTGGGAGGGCCCTTTATGAGCAGTTCTTC. It translates to CASSPRGGRALYEQFF.

This clone turned up a few times. This chain connects TRBV7-3 to TRBJ2-3; 7 nucleotides line up with TRBD1. CDR3 length: 13 amino acids. V lost 5 bases and J lost 8; bases outside the gene matches: 7. Germline lookup yields CDR1 SGHTA and CDR2 FQGTGA. CDR3 protein: CASSAQTGTTQYF. CDR3 in DNA: TGTGCCAGCAGCGCCCAGACAGGGACTACGCAGTATTTT. Drawing the rest from reference TRBV7-3 and TRBJ2-3, the complete variable domain is GAGVSQTPSNKVTEKGKYVELRCDPISGHTALYWYRQSLGQGPEFLIYFQGTGAADDSGLPNDRFFAVRPEGSVSTLKIQRTERGDSAVYLCASSAQTGTTQYFGPGTRLTVL.

V gene TRBV19 combines with J gene TRBJ2-5, with 14 nucleotides matching TRBD2. V gave up 8 bases and J gave up 9 bases; unmatched junction bases: 5. Germline V gene data show CDR1 as LNHDA and CDR2 as SQIVND (reference sequence). CDR3 length equals 13 residues. The CDR3: CASGTSGSAAQYF. CDR3 nucleotide sequence: TGTGCCAGTGGGACTAGCGGGAGTGCGGCCCAGTACTTC. Complete variable domain (other parts from reference TRBV19 and TRBJ2-5): DGGITQSPKYLFRKEGQNVTLSCEQNLNHDAMYWYRQDPGQGLRLIYYSQIVNDFQKGDIAEGYSVSREKKESFPLTVTSAQKNPTAFYLCASGTSGSAAQYFGPGTRLLVL.

The genes are TRBV7-3 and TRBJ2-1; D might be TRBD2 (6 bases). The germline V gene encodes CDR1 SGHTA and CDR2 FQGTGA. Trimming left V 1 base short and J 5 bases short, with 12 bases between. CDR3 length equals 15 residues. CDR3: CASSLMGGADNEQFF. CDR3 bases: TGTGCCAGCAGCTTAATGGGGGGAGCGGACAATGAGCAGTTCTTC.

The chain recombines TRBV7-2 with TRBJ2-5; tentative D call: TRBD1 (5 bases). The CDR3 spans 15 residues. V was shortened by 5 bases and J by 5 bases, with 18 bases between the two germline ends. The germline gives CDR1 SGHTA, CDR2 FQGNSA. The DNA for the CDR3 is TGTGCCAGCAGCCCTAGGGGAACTTCCTCGGAGACCCAGTACTTC. It yields the protein CASSPRGTSSETQYF.

The chain combines TRBV30 with TRBJ2-2; TRBD2 matches 10 bases. The V gene's germline CDR1 is GTSNPN and CDR2 SVGIG (reference sequence). The junction had 7 bases not matched to a gene; V was cut back by 7 bases and J by 2 bases. There are 15 residues in the CDR3. DNA of the CDR3: TGTGCCTTTAGGGGGACTAGCGACAACACCGGGGAGCTGTTTTTT. Its translation is CAFRGTSDNTGELFF.

The V call is TRBV7-8, the J call TRBJ2-2; the match to TRBD2 covers 7 bases. CDR3 length: 15 amino acids. In germline, CDR1 is SGHVS, CDR2 FQNEAQ. The trim removed 4 bases at V and 2 bases at J, leaving 4 bases unmatched. The CDR3 reads CASSSGRLNTGELFF. CDR3 DNA sequence: TGTGCCAGCAGCTCCGGGAGGCTTAACACCGGGGAGCTGTTTTTT.

This chain uses TRBV18 with TRBJ1-2; 8 bases are a match to TRBD1. This CDR3 comprises 14 residues. CDR1 and CDR2 from the germline V gene are KGHSH and LQKENI. V dropped 3 bases and J dropped 7; count of bases not matched to a gene: 7. The CDR3 is CASSPSTGVFGYTF. The CDR3 DNA follows: TGTGCCAGCTCACCCTCGACAGGGGTGTTTGGCTACACCTTC. The whole variable domain, filled in from reference TRBV18 and TRBJ1-2, reads NAGVMQNPRHLVRRRGQEARLRCSPMKGHSHVYWYRQLPEEGLKFMVYLQKENIIDESGMPKERFSAEFPKEGPSILRIQQVVRGDSAAYFCASSPSTGVFGYTFGSGTRLTVV.

The chain has TRBV5-1 and TRBJ2-1, with a weak D call TRBD1 (5 bases). In germline, CDR1 is SGHRS, CDR2 YFSETQ. The CDR3 is made up of 14 amino acids. The V end was cut by 0 bases, the J end by 9 bases, with 13 bases between. CDR3 in amino acids: CASSLGQRPSEQFF. Written as DNA, the CDR3 is TGCGCCAGCAGCTTGGGACAGCGTCCGAGTGAGCAGTTCTTC.